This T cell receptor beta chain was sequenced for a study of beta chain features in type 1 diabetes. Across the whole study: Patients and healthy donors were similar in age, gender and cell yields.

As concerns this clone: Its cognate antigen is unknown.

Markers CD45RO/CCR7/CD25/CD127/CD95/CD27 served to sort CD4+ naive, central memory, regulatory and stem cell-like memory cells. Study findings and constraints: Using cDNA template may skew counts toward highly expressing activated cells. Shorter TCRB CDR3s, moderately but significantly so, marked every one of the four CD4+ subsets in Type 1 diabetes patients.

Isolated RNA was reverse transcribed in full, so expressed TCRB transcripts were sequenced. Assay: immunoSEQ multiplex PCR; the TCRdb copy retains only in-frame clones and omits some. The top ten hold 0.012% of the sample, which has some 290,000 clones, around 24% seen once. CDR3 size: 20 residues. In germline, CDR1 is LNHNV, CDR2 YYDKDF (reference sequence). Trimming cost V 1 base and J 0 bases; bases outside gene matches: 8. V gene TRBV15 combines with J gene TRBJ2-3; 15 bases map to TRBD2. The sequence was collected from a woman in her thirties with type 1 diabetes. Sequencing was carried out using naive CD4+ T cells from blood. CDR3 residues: CATSRGSSGTSGRSTDTQYF. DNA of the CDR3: TGTGCCACCAGCAGAGGATCTAGTGGGACTAGCGGGAGGAGCACAGATACGCAGTATTTT. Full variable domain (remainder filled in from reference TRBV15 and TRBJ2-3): DAMVIQNPRYQVTQFGKPVTLSCSQTLNHNVMYWYQQKSSQAPKLLFHYYDKDFNNEADTPDNFQSRRPNTSFCFLDIRSPGLGDTAMYLCATSRGSSGTSGRSTDTQYFGPGTRLTVL.